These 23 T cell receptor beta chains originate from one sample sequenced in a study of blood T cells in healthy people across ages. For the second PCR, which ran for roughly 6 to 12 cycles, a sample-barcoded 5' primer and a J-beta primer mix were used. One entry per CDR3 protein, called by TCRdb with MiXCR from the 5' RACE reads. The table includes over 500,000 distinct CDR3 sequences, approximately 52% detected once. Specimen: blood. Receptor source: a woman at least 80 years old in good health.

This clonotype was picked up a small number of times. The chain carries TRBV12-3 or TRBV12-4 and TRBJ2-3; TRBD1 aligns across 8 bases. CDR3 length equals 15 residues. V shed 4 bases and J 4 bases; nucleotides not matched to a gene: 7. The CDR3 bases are TGTGCCAGCAGTTCCAACAGGGGGTTCGCAGATACGCAGTATTTT. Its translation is CASSSNRGFADTQYF.

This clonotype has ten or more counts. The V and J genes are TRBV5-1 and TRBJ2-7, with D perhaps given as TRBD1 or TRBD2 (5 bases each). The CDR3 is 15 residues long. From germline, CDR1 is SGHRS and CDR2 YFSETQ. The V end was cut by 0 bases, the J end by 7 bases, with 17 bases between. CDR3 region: CASSLVGTIREEQYF. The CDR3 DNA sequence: TGCGCCAGCAGCTTGGTGGGGACGATAAGGGAGGAGCAGTACTTC.

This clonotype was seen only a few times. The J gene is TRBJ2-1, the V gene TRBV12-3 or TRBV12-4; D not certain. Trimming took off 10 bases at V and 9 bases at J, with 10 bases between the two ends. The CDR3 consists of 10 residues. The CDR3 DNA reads TGTGCCACTGCGGCTCTTGAGCAGTTCTTC. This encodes CATAALEQFF.

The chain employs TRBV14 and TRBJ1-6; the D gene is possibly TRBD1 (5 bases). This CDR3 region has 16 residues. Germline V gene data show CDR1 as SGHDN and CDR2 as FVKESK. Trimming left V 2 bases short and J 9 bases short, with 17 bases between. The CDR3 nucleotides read TGTGCCAGCAGCCAAACTACCCAGGGCCAGGGTTCACCCCTCCACTTT. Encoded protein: CASSQTTQGQGSPLHF.

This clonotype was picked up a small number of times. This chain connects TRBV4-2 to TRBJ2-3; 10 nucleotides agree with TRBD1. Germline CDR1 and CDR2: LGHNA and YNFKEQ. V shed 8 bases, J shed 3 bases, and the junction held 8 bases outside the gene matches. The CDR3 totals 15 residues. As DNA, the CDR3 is TGTGCCAGCGAGGCCGGGACAGGGGATACAGATACGCAGTATTTT. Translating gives CASEAGTGDTDTQYF.

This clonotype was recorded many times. The CDR3 protein is CASSLSGVQETQYF. The CDR3 DNA reads as TGTGCCAGCAGTTTATCGGGGGTCCAAGAGACCCAGTACTTC. This sequence joins TRBV12-3 or TRBV12-4 and TRBJ2-5; tentatively, D is TRBD2 (6 bases). This CDR3 is 14 amino acids long. V was trimmed by 2 bases and J by 1 base, leaving 8 bases between them.

The CDR3 nucleotides are TGCAGTGCTAGGCCCCCCGGGAGCTTTCGCCTATACGAGCAGTTCTTC. Protein: CSARPPGSFRLYEQFF. This sequence joins TRBV20-1 and TRBJ2-1, with a weak D call TRBD2 (6 bases). The germline V and J ends were trimmed by 3 bases and 10 bases, with 25 bases remaining between them. The CDR3 is 16 amino acids. Germline-derived CDR1 and CDR2 are DFQATT and SNEGSKA (reference sequence).

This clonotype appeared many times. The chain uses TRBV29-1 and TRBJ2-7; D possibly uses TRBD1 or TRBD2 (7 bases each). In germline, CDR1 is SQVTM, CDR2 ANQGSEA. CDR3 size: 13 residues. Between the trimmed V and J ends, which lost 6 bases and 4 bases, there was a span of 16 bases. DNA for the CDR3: TGCAGCGTGGCGACAGGGAGGGGATACGAGCAGTACTTC. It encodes CSVATGRGYEQYF.

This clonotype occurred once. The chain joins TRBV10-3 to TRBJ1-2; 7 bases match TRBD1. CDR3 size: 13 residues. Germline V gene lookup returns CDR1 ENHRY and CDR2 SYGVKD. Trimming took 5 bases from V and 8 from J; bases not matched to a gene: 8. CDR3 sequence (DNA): TGTGCCATCAGTTGGAACAGGGGACGAGGCTACACCTTC. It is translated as CAISWNRGRGYTF.

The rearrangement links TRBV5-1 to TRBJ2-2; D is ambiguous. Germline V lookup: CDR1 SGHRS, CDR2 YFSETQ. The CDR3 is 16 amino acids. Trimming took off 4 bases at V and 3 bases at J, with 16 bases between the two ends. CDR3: CASSPSQKAYTGELFF. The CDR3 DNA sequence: TGCGCCAGCAGCCCCAGCCAGAAGGCCTACACCGGGGAGCTGTTTTTT.

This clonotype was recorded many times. The CDR3 protein is CASCDRWGEKLFF. The CDR3 DNA is TGCGCCAGCTGTGACAGGTGGGGTGAAAAACTGTTTTTT. The chain uses TRBV5-1 and TRBJ1-4; the D gene is possibly TRBD1 (6 bases). The CDR3 totals 13 residues. The ends were cut back, 7 bases at V and 7 bases at J, with 14 bases in the middle. The germline V gene encodes CDR1 SGHRS and CDR2 YFSETQ.

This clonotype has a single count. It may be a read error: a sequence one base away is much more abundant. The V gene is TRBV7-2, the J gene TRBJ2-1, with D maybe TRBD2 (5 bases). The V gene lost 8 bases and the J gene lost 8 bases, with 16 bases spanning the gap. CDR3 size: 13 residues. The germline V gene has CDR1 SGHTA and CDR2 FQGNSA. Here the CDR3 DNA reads TGTGCCAGCGGCCATCGGAGGACCGATGAGCAGTTCTTC. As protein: CASGHRRTDEQFF.

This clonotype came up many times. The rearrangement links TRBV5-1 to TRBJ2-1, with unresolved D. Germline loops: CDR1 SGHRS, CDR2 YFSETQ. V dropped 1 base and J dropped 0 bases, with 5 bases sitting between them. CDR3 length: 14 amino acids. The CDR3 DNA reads TGCGCCAGCAGCTTGATGGGCTCCTACAATGAGCAGTTCTTC. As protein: CASSLMGSYNEQFF. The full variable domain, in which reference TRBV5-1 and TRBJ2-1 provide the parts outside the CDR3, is KAGVTQTPRYLIKTRGQQVTLSCSPISGHRSVSWYQQTPGQGLQFLFEYFSETQRNKGNFPGRFSGRQFSNSRSEMNVSTLELGDSALYLCASSLMGSYNEQFFGPGTRLTVL.

The CDR3 loop reads CASSFLRGSYEQYF. In nucleotides, the CDR3 is TGTGCCAGCAGTTTCCTCCGGGGCTCCTACGAGCAGTACTTC. The chain recombines TRBV12-3 or TRBV12-4 with TRBJ2-5, with D perhaps TRBD2 (5 bases). Judging by the DNA end, TRBJ2-7 fits better; the J call may be wrong. The CDR3 consists of 14 residues.

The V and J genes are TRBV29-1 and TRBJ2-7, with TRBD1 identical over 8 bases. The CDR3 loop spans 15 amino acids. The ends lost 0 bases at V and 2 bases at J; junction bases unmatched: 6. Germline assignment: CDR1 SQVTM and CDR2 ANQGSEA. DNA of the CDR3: TGCAGCGTTGAAGATCAGGGACAGGCAACCTACGAGCAGTACTTC. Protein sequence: CSVEDQGQATYEQYF.

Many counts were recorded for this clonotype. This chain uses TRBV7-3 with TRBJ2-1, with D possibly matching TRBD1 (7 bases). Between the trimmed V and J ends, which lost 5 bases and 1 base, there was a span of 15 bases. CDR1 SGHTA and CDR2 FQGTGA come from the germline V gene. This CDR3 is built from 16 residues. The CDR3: CASSTQGGKSYNEQFF. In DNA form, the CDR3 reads TGTGCCAGCAGCACCCAGGGGGGCAAGTCCTACAATGAGCAGTTCTTC. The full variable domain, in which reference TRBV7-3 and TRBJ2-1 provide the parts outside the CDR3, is GAGVSQTPSNKVTEKGKYVELRCDPISGHTALYWYRQSLGQGPEFLIYFQGTGAADDSGLPNDRFFAVRPEGSVSTLKIQRTERGDSAVYLCASSTQGGKSYNEQFFGPGTRLTVL.

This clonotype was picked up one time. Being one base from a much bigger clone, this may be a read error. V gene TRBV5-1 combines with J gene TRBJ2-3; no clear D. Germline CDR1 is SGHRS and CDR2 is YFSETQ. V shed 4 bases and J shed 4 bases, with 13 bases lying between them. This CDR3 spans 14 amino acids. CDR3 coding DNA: TGCGCCAGCAGCGTGGTGGGTGGGGCAGATACGCAGTATTTT. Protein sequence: CASSVVGGADTQYF.

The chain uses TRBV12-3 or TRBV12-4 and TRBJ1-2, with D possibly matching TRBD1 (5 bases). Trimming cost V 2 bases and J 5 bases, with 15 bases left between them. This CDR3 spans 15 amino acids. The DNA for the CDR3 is TGTGCCAGCAGTTTAAGGGGCATGCGGCAGTATGGCTACACCTTC. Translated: CASSLRGMRQYGYTF.

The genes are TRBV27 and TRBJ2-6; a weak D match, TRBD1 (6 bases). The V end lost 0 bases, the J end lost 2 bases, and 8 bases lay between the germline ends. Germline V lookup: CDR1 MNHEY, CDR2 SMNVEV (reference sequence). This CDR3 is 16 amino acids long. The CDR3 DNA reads TGTGCCAGCAGTTTATCCTCAGGGGCTGGGGCCAACGTCCTGACTTTC. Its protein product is CASSLSSGAGANVLTF.

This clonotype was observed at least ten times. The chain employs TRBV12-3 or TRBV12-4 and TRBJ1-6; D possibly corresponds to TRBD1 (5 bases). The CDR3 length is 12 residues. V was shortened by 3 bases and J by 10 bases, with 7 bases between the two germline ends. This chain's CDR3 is CASSFGQSPLHF. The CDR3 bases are TGTGCCAGCAGTTTTGGACAATCACCCCTCCACTTT.

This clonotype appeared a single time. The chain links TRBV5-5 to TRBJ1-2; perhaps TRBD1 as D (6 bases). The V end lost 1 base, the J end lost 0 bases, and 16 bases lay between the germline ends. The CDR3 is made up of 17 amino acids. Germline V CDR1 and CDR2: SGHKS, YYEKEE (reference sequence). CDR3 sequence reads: CASSLSTGPKTNYGYTF. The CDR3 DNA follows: TGTGCCAGCAGCTTGTCAACAGGGCCAAAGACTAACTATGGCTACACCTTC.

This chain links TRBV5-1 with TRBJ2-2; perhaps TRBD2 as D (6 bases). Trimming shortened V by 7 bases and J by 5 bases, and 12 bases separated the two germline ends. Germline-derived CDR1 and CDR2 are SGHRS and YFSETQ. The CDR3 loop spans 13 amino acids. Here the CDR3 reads CASHTGGTGELFF. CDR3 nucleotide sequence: TGCGCCAGCCACACCGGGGGAACCGGGGAGCTGTTTTTT.

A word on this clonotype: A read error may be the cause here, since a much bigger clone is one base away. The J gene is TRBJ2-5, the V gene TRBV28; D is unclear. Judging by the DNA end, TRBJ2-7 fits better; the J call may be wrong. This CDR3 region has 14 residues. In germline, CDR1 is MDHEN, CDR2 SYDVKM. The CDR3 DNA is TGTGCCAGCAGTTTAATCGGACGGGTGTACGAGCAGTACTTC. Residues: CASSLIGRVYEQYF.